The next 26 T cell receptor beta chains were all read from a single sample in a study of T cell repertoires in cytomegalovirus infection. TCRdb fed the reads into MiXCR, producing one record per CDR3 protein. The sample holds approximately 500,000 distinct CDR3 sequences, about 30% seen once. Sequenced sample: PBMCs. Every receptor here comes from a human donor in good health (CMV status not recorded). Some clones in this sample may be carry-over from other donors' samples.

The chain links TRBV7-2 to TRBJ2-5, with TRBD1 matching 10 bases. The CDR3 runs to 14 residues. In germline, CDR1 is SGHTA, CDR2 FQGNSA. After removal of 6 bases from V and 4 bases from J, the junction contained 5 bases not matched to a gene. This CDR3 reads CASSKDRGLETQYF. The CDR3 coding sequence is TGTGCCAGCAGTAAAGACAGGGGGCTAGAGACCCAGTACTTC.

V usage is TRBV28 and J usage is TRBJ1-4; D unresolved. This CDR3 region has 13 residues. Germline values: CDR1 MDHEN, CDR2 SYDVKM. Trimming stripped 7 bases from V and 6 bases from J, with 12 bases between. CDR3 in amino acids: CASIGQVDEKLFF. The CDR3 DNA follows: TGTGCCAGCATTGGCCAGGTTGATGAAAAACTGTTTTTT.

This clonotype was counted only a few times. J is TRBJ2-7 and V is TRBV5-8; D unresolved. Per the germline V gene, CDR1 is SGHTS and CDR2 is YDEGEE. CDR3 length: 13 amino acids. Deletions cut 3 bases from V and 3 bases from J, with 10 bases between. As DNA, the CDR3 is TGTGCCAGCAGCTCCTCACTTTTCTACGAGCAGTACGTC. Amino acids: CASSSSLFYEQYV.

This clonotype turned up a few times. In DNA form, the CDR3 reads TGTGCCAGCATCCCCAGGGCAGGACAGGGGATCAACGAGCAGTACGTC. Translating it yields CASIPRAGQGINEQYV. The chain couples TRBV27 to TRBJ2-7; 9 positions match TRBD1. With 7 bases clipped from V and 5 bases from J, the junction kept 15 bases outside the gene matches. Germline assignment: CDR1 MNHEY and CDR2 SMNVEV (reference sequence). The CDR3 spans 16 residues.

This clonotype was seen more than once but under ten times. The chain joins TRBV23-1 to TRBJ2-7, with 7 bases identical to TRBD1. TRBV23-1 is classed as an ORF, of uncertain function. The CDR3 contains 16 residues. With V trimmed by 6 bases and J by 5 bases, 16 bases remained unmatched. DNA for the CDR3: TGCGCCAGCAGCCTTGACAGGGACGAGAAGAAGGACGAGCAGTACGTC. Amino acids: CASSLDRDEKKDEQYV.

The sample holds a few counts of this clonotype. The chain couples TRBV11-2 to TRBJ2-3; 12 nucleotides align to TRBD2. Unmatched junction bases numbered 7, after V lost 5 bases and J lost 4 bases. The CDR3 runs 16 residues. From germline, CDR1 is SGHAT and CDR2 FQNNGV. The CDR3 loop is CASSASPSGRADTQYF. Here the CDR3 DNA reads TGTGCCAGCAGCGCCTCCCCTAGCGGGAGGGCAGATACGCAGTATTTT.

This clonotype was seen a few times. The gene calls are TRBV7-9 and TRBJ1-3; TRBD1 is a possible D gene (5 bases). The V and J ends lost 3 bases and 5 bases respectively, with 17 bases between them. CDR1 is SEHNR, CDR2 FQNEAQ, per germline (reference sequence). This CDR3 is built from 16 residues. DNA for the CDR3: TGTGCCAGCAGCTTCCTGAAAGATGGGGCCCGAAACACCATATATTTT. Amino acids: CASSFLKDGARNTIYF.

This clonotype was picked up a small number of times. The rearrangement joins TRBV11-2 to TRBJ1-2; D not resolved. V was trimmed by 6 bases and J by 4 bases, leaving 18 bases between them. The CDR3 covers 15 residues. Germline V gives CDR1 SGHAT, CDR2 FQNNGV. The CDR3 sequence: CASSYTDGRIYGYTF. The CDR3 DNA reads TGTGCCAGCAGTTACACCGACGGACGCATCTATGGCTACACCTTC.

The sample holds one count of this clonotype. The chain recombines TRBV28 with TRBJ2-2, with TRBD1 identical over 9 bases. CDR1 and CDR2 (germline): MDHEN, SYDVKM. J gave up 5 bases and V 5 bases, and 9 bases lay outside the gene matches. CDR3 length: 16 residues. The CDR3 nucleotides read TGTGCCAGCAGTCTAATCCGACAGGGGGGGACCGGGGAGCTGTTTTTT. Its protein is CASSLIRQGGTGELFF.

The V gene is TRBV11-2, the J gene TRBJ2-3; D possibly corresponds to TRBD2 (6 bases). The germline gives CDR1 SGHAT, CDR2 FQNNGV. V shed 3 bases and J shed 6 bases, with 13 bases lying between them. CDR3 length: 14 amino acids. CDR3 bases: TGTGCCAGCAGCTTGGAGGCTAGCGCGGATACGCAGTATTTT. Residues: CASSLEASADTQYF. Full variable domain (remainder filled in from reference TRBV11-2 and TRBJ2-3): EAGVAQSPRYKIIEKRQSVAFWCNPISGHATLYWYQQILGQGPKLLIQFQNNGVVDDSQLPKDRFSAERLKGVDSTLKIQPAKLEDSAVYLCASSLEASADTQYFGPGTRLTVL.

A few counts support this clonotype. The rearrangement joins TRBV15 to TRBJ1-5; D is possibly TRBD1 (5 bases). Germline V CDR1 and CDR2: LNHNV, YYDKDF (reference sequence). Trimming shortened V by 4 bases and J by 4 bases, and 11 bases separated the two germline ends. The CDR3 is 14 residues long. CDR3 nucleotides: TGTGCCACCAGCACGGGCAGGGTAAATCAGCCCCAGCATTTT. Translated: CATSTGRVNQPQHF.

The rearrangement uses TRBV30 and TRBJ1-4, with D possibly matching TRBD1 (5 bases). The CDR3 is made up of 14 amino acids. The germline gives CDR1 GTSNPN, CDR2 SVGIG (reference sequence). V lost 3 bases and J lost 7, with 15 bases in between. CDR3 DNA sequence: TGTGCCTGGAGAAGAGACAGTACGGGTGAAAAACTGTTTTTT. Translation gives CAWRRDSTGEKLFF.

This clonotype has more than one count but fewer than ten. V is TRBV25-1 and J is TRBJ2-7, with 8 nucleotides matching TRBD2. Unmatched junction bases numbered 10, after V lost 4 bases and J lost 5 bases. CDR3 size: 15 residues. The germline V gene encodes CDR1 MGHDK and CDR2 SYGVNS. CDR3 coding DNA: TGTGCCAGCAGTGGGGGGAGTAGCGGGAACCACGAGCAGTACTTC. Translation: CASSGGSSGNHEQYF.

J is TRBJ1-1 and V is TRBV29-1; a possible D gene is TRBD1 (6 bases). This CDR3 is 13 amino acids long. V was clipped by 4 bases and J by 1 base, with 10 bases between them. Germline V gene lookup returns CDR1 SQVTM and CDR2 ANQGSEA. CDR3 DNA: TGCAGCGTTGGGGGGGCTCCGAACACTGAAGCTTTCTTT. As protein: CSVGGAPNTEAFF.

The V and J genes are TRBV14 and TRBJ2-7; D gene unclear. Trimming left V 4 bases short and J 2 bases short, with 9 bases between. CDR1 and CDR2 (germline): SGHDN, FVKESK. This CDR3 spans 13 amino acids. The CDR3 coding sequence is TGTGCCAGCAGCCCGGGCGGACCCTACGAGCAGTACTTC. It codes for CASSPGGPYEQYF.

This clonotype was detected ten times or more. This sequence joins TRBV7-3 and TRBJ1-2; 9 bases are shared with TRBD1. J lost 7 bases, V lost 5 bases, and 5 bases had no gene match. Germline lookup yields CDR1 SGHTA and CDR2 FQGTGA. The CDR3 totals 13 residues. The CDR3 reads CASSPGTGFGYTF. The CDR3 DNA reads TGTGCCAGCAGCCCGGGGACAGGGTTTGGCTACACCTTC.

The V call is TRBV5-8, the J call TRBJ1-1, with D hard to call. There are 15 residues in the CDR3. CDR1 and CDR2 from the germline V gene are SGHTS and YDEGEE. Between the trimmed V and J ends, which lost 3 bases and 2 bases, there was a span of 14 bases. In DNA, the CDR3 is TGTGCCAGCAGCTCCGGTTGGAGGGATAACACTGAAGCTTTCTTT. Translating gives CASSSGWRDNTEAFF.

This clonotype has a count of ten or more. The gene calls are TRBV7-2 and TRBJ1-2; D is perhaps TRBD1 (5 bases). V lost 5 bases to trimming and J lost 4 bases, with 17 bases between them. This CDR3 spans 15 amino acids. From germline, CDR1 is SGHTA and CDR2 FQGNSA. CDR3 sequence (DNA): TGTGCCAGCAGCCACCCCCAGGGAGCCGCCTATGGCTACACCTTC. Its protein is CASSHPQGAAYGYTF.

There are a few counts of this clonotype. Written as DNA, the CDR3 is TGTGCCATCAGTGAGTCGAGGGCGGGCTATGGCTACACCTTC. Translating it yields CAISESRAGYGYTF. V usage is TRBV10-3 and J usage is TRBJ1-2; D gene uncertain. The CDR3 runs to 14 residues. Germline values: CDR1 ENHRY, CDR2 SYGVKD. Trimming removed 0 bases at V and 4 bases at J, with 9 bases between.

This chain links TRBV5-1 with TRBJ2-5; D unresolved. CDR1 SGHRS and CDR2 YFSETQ come from the germline V gene. CDR3 length: 15 amino acids. V was pared by 0 bases and J by 5 bases, with 14 bases between. The CDR3 DNA is TGCGCCAGCAGCTTGGCCGACACACAGCAGGAGACCCAGTACTTC. This sequence encodes CASSLADTQQETQYF.

This clonotype was detected only once. The chain joins TRBV4-1 to TRBJ2-3; D is perhaps TRBD1 or TRBD2 (5 bases each). Per the germline V gene, CDR1 is MGHRA and CDR2 is YSYEKL. The CDR3 is 14 amino acids. With 2 bases removed from V and 1 base from J, the gap between germline ends came to 7 bases. The CDR3 sequence is CASSQQGGTDTQYF. The CDR3 DNA reads TGCGCCAGCAGCCAACAGGGAGGCACAGATACGCAGTATTTT.

This clonotype was seen a handful of times. The chain has TRBV20-1 and TRBJ1-1; D might be TRBD1 (5 bases). The germline CDR1 and CDR2 sequences are DFQATT and SNEGSKA (reference sequence). V was cut by 4 bases and J by 1 base, with 13 bases left in between. This CDR3 has 14 amino acids. As DNA, the CDR3 is TGCAGTGCTAAAACCACAACAGGGAACACTGAAGCTTTCTTT. It yields the protein CSAKTTTGNTEAFF.

Only a few counts were recorded for this clonotype. The chain links TRBV19 to TRBJ1-5; D ambiguous. Trimming took off 6 bases at V and 6 bases at J, with 9 bases between the two ends. The CDR3 sequence is 12 residues long. The germline V gene has CDR1 LNHDA and CDR2 SQIVND (reference sequence). CDR3 in amino acids: CASRGGLQPQHF. CDR3 in DNA: TGTGCCAGTAGAGGCGGGCTTCAGCCCCAGCATTTT.

This clonotype was seen a handful of times. The chain carries TRBV2 and TRBJ2-3; 11 positions agree with TRBD2. The germline CDR1 and CDR2 sequences are SNHLY and FYNNEI. Unmatched junction bases numbered 7, after V lost 6 bases and J lost 2 bases. The CDR3 runs 16 residues. For the CDR3, the DNA is TGTGCCAGCAGCCTTACTAGCGGGAGTTACACAGATACGCAGTATTTT. Its protein is CASSLTSGSYTDTQYF. The variable domain in full, with the rest retrieved from reference TRBV2 and TRBJ2-3, is EPEVTQTPSHQVTQMGQEVILRCVPISNHLYFYWYRQILGQKVEFLVSFYNNEISEKSEIFDDQFSVERPDGSNFTLKIRSTKLEDSAMYFCASSLTSGSYTDTQYFGPGTRLTVL.

The chain has TRBV4-1 and TRBJ2-5; possible D gene TRBD2, 6 bases. This CDR3 contains 15 residues. Trimming pared 0 bases from V and 4 bases from J, leaving 12 bases between. The germline CDR1 and CDR2 sequences are MGHRA and YSYEKL. The CDR3 region has the DNA TGCGCCAGCAGCCAAGATTGGCAGGGAGGAGAGACCCAGTACTTC. Its translation: CASSQDWQGGETQYF.

The table lists this clonotype with a few counts. The J gene is TRBJ2-3, the V gene TRBV6-2 or TRBV6-3; the match to TRBD2 covers 9 bases. The germline V gene has CDR1 MNHEY and CDR2 SVGEGT. V was clipped by 5 bases and J by 4 bases; unmatched bases: 16. The CDR3 extends over 18 amino acids. CDR3 in amino acids: CASSPRPAGGPDADTQYF. The CDR3, as DNA: TGTGCCAGCAGTCCCCGCCCGGCGGGAGGGCCAGACGCAGATACGCAGTATTTT.